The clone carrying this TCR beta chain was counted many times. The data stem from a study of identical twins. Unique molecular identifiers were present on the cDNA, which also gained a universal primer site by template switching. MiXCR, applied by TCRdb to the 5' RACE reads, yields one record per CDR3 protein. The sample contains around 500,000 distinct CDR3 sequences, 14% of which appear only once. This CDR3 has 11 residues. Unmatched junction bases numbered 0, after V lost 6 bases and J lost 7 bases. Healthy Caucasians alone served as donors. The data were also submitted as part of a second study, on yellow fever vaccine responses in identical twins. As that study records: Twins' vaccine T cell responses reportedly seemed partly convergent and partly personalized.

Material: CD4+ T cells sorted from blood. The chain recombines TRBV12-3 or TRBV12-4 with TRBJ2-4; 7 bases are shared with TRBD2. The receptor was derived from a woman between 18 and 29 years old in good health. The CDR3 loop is CASRLANIQYF. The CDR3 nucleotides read TGTGCCAGCAGACTAGCGAACATTCAGTACTTC.